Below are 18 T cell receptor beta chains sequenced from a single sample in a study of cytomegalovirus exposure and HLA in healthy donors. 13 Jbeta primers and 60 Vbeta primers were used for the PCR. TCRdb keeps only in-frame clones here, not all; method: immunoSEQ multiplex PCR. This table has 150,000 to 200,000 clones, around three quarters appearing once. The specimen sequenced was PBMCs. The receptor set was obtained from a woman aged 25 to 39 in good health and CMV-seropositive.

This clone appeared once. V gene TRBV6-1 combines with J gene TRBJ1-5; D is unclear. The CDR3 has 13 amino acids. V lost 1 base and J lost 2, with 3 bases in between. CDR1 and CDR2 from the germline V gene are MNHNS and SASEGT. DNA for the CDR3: TGTGCCAGCAGTGAAGTAGGCAATCAGCCCCAGCATTTT. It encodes CASSEVGNQPQHF.

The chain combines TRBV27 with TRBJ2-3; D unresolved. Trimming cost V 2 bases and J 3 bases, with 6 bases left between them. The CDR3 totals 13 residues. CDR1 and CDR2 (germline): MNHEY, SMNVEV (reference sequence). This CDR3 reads CASSLQRTDTQYF. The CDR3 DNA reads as TGTGCCAGCAGTTTACAGAGGACAGATACGCAGTATTTT.

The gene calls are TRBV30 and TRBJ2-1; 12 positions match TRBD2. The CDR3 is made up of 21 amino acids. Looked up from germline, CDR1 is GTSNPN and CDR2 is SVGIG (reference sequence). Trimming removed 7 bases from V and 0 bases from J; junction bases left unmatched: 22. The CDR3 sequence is CAYSKAPFTSGGSSSYNEQFF. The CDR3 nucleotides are TGTGCCTACTCCAAAGCCCCCTTTACTAGCGGGGGGTCGAGCTCCTACAATGAGCAGTTCTTC.

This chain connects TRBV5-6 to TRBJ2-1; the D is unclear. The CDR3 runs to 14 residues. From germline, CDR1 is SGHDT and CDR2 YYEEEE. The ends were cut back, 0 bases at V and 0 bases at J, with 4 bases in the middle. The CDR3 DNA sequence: TGTGCCAGCAGCTTGGGGAGCTCCTACAATGAGCAGTTCTTC. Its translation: CASSLGSSYNEQFF.

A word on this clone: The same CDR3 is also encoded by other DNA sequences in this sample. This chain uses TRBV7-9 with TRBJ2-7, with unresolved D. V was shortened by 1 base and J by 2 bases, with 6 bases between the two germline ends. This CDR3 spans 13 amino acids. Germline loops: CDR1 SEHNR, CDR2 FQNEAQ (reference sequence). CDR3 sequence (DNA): TGTGCCAGCAGCTTAGGAGACACCTACGAGCAGTACTTC. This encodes CASSLGDTYEQYF.

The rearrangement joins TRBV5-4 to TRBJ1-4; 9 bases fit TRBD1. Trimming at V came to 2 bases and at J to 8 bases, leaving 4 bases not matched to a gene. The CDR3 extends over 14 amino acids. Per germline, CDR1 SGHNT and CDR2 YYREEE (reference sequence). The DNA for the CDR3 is TGTGCCAGCAGCTTTACAGGGGGCCGGGAAAAACTGTTTTTT. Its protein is CASSFTGGREKLFF.

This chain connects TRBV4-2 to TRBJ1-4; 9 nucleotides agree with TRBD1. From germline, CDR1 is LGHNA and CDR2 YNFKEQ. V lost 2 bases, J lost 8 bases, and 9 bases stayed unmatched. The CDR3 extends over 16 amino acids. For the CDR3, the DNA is TGTGCCAGCAGCCAACCGCCGGGACAGGGTGAAGAAAAACTGTTTTTT. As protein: CASSQPPGQGEEKLFF.

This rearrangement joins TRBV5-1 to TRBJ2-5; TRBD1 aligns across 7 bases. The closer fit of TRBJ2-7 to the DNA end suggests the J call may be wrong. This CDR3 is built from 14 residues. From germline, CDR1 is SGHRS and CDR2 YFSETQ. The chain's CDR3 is CASSTGTAKYEQYF. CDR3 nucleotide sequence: TGCGCCAGCAGCACCGGGACAGCTAAGTACGAGCAGTACTTC.

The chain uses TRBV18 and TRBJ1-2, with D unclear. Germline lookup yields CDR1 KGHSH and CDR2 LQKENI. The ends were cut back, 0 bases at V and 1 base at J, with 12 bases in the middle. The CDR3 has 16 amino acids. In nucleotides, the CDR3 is TGTGCCAGCTCACCACCGAACCCTAATTATAACTATGGCTACACCTTC. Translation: CASSPPNPNYNYGYTF.

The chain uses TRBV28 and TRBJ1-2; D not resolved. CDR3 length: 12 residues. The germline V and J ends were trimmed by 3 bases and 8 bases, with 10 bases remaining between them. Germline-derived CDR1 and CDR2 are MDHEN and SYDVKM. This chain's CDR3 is CASSFEGYGYTF. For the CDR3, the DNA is TGTGCCAGCAGTTTTGAGGGCTACGGCTACACCTTC.

The CDR3: CASSVGVGYGYTF. CDR3 sequence (DNA): TGTGCCAGCAGTGTCGGGGTAGGGTATGGCTACACCTTC. The chain employs TRBV25-1 and TRBJ1-2; D gene unclear. The ends were cut back, 4 bases at V and 5 bases at J, with 11 bases in the middle. CDR1 and CDR2 from the germline V gene are MGHDK and SYGVNS. This CDR3 region has 13 residues.

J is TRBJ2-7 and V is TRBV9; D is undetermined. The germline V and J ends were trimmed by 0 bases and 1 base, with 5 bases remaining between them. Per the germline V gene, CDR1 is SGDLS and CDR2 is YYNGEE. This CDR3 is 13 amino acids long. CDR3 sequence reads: CASSVEHSYEQYF. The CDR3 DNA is TGTGCCAGCAGCGTAGAGCATTCCTACGAGCAGTACTTC.

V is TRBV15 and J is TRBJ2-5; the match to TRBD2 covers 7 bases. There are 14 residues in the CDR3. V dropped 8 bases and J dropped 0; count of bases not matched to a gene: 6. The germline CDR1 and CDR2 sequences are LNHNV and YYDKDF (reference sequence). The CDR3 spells CATAGDSYQETQYF. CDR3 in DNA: TGTGCCACCGCGGGAGACTCTTACCAAGAGACCCAGTACTTC.

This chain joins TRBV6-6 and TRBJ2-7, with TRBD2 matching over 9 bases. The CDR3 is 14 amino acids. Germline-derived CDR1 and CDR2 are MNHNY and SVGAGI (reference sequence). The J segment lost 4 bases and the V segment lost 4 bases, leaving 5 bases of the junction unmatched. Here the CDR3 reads CASSWLAGKYEQYF. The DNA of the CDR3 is TGTGCCAGCAGTTGGCTAGCGGGGAAATACGAGCAGTACTTC.

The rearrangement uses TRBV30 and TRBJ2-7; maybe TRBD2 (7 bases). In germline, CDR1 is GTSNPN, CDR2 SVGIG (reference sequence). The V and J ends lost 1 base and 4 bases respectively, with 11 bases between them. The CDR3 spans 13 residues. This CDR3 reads CAWSGGGGYEQYF. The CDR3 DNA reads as TGTGCCTGGAGTGGGGGGGGCGGTTACGAGCAGTACTTC.

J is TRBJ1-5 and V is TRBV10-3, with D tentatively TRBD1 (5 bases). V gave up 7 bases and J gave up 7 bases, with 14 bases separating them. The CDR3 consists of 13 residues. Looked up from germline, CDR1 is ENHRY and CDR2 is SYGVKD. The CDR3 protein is CAINGGVGQPQHF. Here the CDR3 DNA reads TGTGCCATCAACGGGGGGGTCGGGCAGCCCCAGCATTTT.

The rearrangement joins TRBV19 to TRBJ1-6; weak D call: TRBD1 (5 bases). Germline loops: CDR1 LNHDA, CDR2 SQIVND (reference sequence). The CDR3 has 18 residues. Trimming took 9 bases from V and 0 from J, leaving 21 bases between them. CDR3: CASASPLADSSYNSPLHF. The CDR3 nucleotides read TGTGCCAGCGCTTCACCGTTGGCCGACAGCTCCTATAATTCACCCCTCCACTTT.

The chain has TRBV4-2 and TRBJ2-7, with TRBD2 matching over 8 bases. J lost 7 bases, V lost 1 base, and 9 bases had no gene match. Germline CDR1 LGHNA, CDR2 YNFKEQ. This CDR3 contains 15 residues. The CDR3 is CASSQAFGTSQEQYF. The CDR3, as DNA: TGTGCCAGCAGCCAAGCCTTCGGGACTAGTCAAGAGCAGTACTTC.